A single sample is the source of the 15 T cell receptor beta chains below, sequenced in a study of shared clonotypes between healthy human individuals. Sequencing was performed with immunoSEQ multiplex PCR; in TCRdb, only in-frame clones are kept and a portion is missing. The sample holds some 900,000 clones, about 80% seen once. The sequenced sample consisted of memory CD4+ T cells sorted from blood. Stated subset: CD45RA-negative fraction. These TCRs come from a man aged 18 to 30 in good health.

Remarks on this clone: Additional DNA sequences in this sample encode the identical CDR3. The chain is built from TRBV7-2 and TRBJ2-1; possibly TRBD2 for D (6 bases). This CDR3 comprises 15 residues. The V end lost 1 base, the J end lost 3 bases, and 10 bases lay between the germline ends. Germline V gene lookup returns CDR1 SGHTA and CDR2 FQGNSA. The CDR3 DNA is TGTGCCAGCAGCTTAGTCCGGGACTTCTACAATGAGCAGTTCTTC. It codes for CASSLVRDFYNEQFF.

The gene calls are TRBV7-9 and TRBJ2-1; TRBD2 agrees at 12 bases. The germline V gene encodes CDR1 SEHNR and CDR2 FQNEAQ (reference sequence). CDR3 length: 17 residues. J gave up 7 bases and V 1 base, and 8 bases lay outside the gene matches. CDR3 in DNA: TGTGCCAGCAGCTTAGGTACTAGCGGGGGGTCAAAAAATGAGCAGTTCTTC. Its translation: CASSLGTSGGSKNEQFF.

This chain connects TRBV5-6 to TRBJ2-7; 8 bases align to TRBD1. Germline values: CDR1 SGHDT, CDR2 YYEEEE. The CDR3 loop spans 15 amino acids. Trimming cost V 0 bases and J 0 bases; bases outside gene matches: 2. CDR3 DNA sequence: TGTGCCAGCAGCTTGGGGACAGGGCTCTCCTACGAGCAGTACTTC. This gives the protein CASSLGTGLSYEQYF.

The rearrangement joins TRBV19 to TRBJ1-5, with D unresolved. The germline CDR1 and CDR2 sequences are LNHDA and SQIVND (reference sequence). Between the trimmed V and J ends, which lost 8 bases and 0 bases, there was a span of 11 bases. There are 14 residues in the CDR3. The CDR3: CASAATYSNQPQHF. The CDR3 nucleotides read TGTGCCAGTGCAGCCACATATAGCAATCAGCCCCAGCATTTT.

V usage is TRBV2 and J usage is TRBJ1-2, with D unresolved. The CDR3 runs 12 residues. V shed 1 base and J shed 4 bases, with 4 bases lying between them. In germline, CDR1 is SNHLY, CDR2 FYNNEI. The CDR3: CASSEEPYGYTF. The CDR3 DNA reads TGTGCCAGCAGTGAAGAGCCCTATGGCTACACCTTC.

This chain connects TRBV11-2 to TRBJ2-7; no definite D call. This CDR3 spans 15 amino acids. V lost 5 bases, J lost 7 bases, and 21 bases lay in between. In germline, CDR1 is SGHAT, CDR2 FQNNGV. CDR3 residues: CASSLSVEPVKEQYF. The DNA of the CDR3 is TGTGCCAGCAGCCTTAGTGTTGAACCCGTTAAAGAGCAGTACTTC.

The CDR3 here is CASSLDGPGTEAFF. CDR3 DNA sequence: TGCGCCAGCAGCCTCGACGGTCCTGGGACTGAAGCTTTCTTT. The chain employs TRBV4-1 and TRBJ1-1; no clear D gene. With 4 bases removed from V and 5 bases from J, the gap between germline ends came to 14 bases. CDR3 length: 14 amino acids. The V gene's germline CDR1 is MGHRA and CDR2 YSYEKL.

The rearrangement links TRBV5-1 to TRBJ2-1, with TRBD2 matching 12 bases. V gave up 1 base and J gave up 1 base; unmatched junction bases: 9. This CDR3 is 19 amino acids long. Germline-derived CDR1 and CDR2 are SGHRS and YFSETQ. CDR3 protein: CASSLWLAGGRKSYNEQFF. In DNA, the CDR3 is TGCGCCAGCAGCTTGTGGCTAGCGGGAGGGAGGAAGTCCTACAATGAGCAGTTCTTC.

There are a few counts of this clone. This chain connects TRBV20-1 to TRBJ2-7; D not resolved. CDR1 DFQATT and CDR2 SNEGSKA come from the germline V gene (reference sequence). The V end was cut by 5 bases, the J end by 6 bases, with 11 bases between. The CDR3 covers 11 residues. The chain's CDR3 is CSASTDREQYF. The CDR3 DNA reads as TGCAGTGCTTCGACGGATCGCGAGCAGTACTTC.

As concerns this clone: The same CDR3 arises from other DNA sequences in this sample as well. The rearrangement joins TRBV15 to TRBJ2-3; TRBD2 aligns across 11 bases. This CDR3 region has 16 residues. Trimming at V came to 1 base and at J to 1 base, leaving 1 base not matched to a gene. CDR1 and CDR2 (germline): LNHNV, YYDKDF (reference sequence). Here the CDR3 reads CATSRVAGGGTDTQYF. The CDR3 DNA reads TGTGCCACCAGCAGAGTAGCGGGAGGGGGCACAGATACGCAGTATTTT.

This chain uses TRBV5-6 with TRBJ2-6; TRBD2 matches at 7 bases. The CDR3 covers 15 residues. Germline CDR1 and CDR2: SGHDT and YYEEEE. Trimming at V came to 6 bases and at J to 0 bases, leaving 3 bases not matched to a gene. CDR3 nucleotides: TGTGCCAGCACCCGCGGGGGCTCTGGGGCCAACGTCCTGACTTTC. Residues: CASTRGGSGANVLTF.

This clone was seen a handful of times. This chain uses TRBV4-1 with TRBJ1-3; D uncertain. The CDR3 is made up of 15 amino acids. Trimming shortened V by 0 bases and J by 2 bases, and 8 bases separated the two germline ends. Germline loops: CDR1 MGHRA, CDR2 YSYEKL. This chain's CDR3 is CASSQDPTTGNTIYF. The CDR3 DNA reads TGCGCCAGCAGCCAAGACCCGACGACTGGAAACACCATATATTTT.

CDR3 region: CSVEEGFEQEKFF. CDR3 nucleotide sequence: TGCAGCGTTGAAGAGGGGTTCGAACAGGAAAAGTTCTTC. The J gene is TRBJ2-1, the V gene TRBV29-1; maybe TRBD1 (5 bases). Germline V lookup: CDR1 SQVTM, CDR2 ANQGSEA. The V gene lost 0 bases and the J gene lost 14 bases, with 17 bases spanning the gap. CDR3 size: 13 residues.

The genes are TRBV7-8 and TRBJ2-7; 9 bases match TRBD2. The CDR3 is 16 amino acids. V was pared by 6 bases and J by 3 bases, with 12 bases of the junction left unmatched. Germline V gene sequence: CDR1 SGHVS, CDR2 FQNEAQ. The CDR3 nucleotides are TGTGCCAGCAGTCAAATTTTAGCGGGAGACCTCTACGAGCAGTACTTC. Residues: CASSQILAGDLYEQYF.

V gene TRBV7-8 combines with J gene TRBJ2-7, with D hard to call. V dropped 5 bases and J dropped 3 bases, with 8 bases sitting between them. Germline CDR1 is SGHVS and CDR2 is FQNEAQ. There are 12 residues in the CDR3. CDR3 sequence: CASSPLIYEQYF. The CDR3 region has the DNA TGTGCCAGCAGCCCTCTTATCTACGAGCAGTACTTC.